Here is one T cell receptor beta chain with its context. Its target is not known. This entry comes from a study of a mutant IDH1 vaccine in newly diagnosed glioma. Study background: The start of vaccination came 4-6 weeks after radiotherapy alone, or with temozolomide cycles. Previous treatment comprised radiotherapy, temozolomide, or both, mostly both.

Time point in this sample: week 5, during vaccination. One vaccine dose held 300 ug of mutant IDH1 20-mer peptide and came with topical imiquimod. New WHO grade 3 or 4 IDH1-mutant, ATRX-lost astrocytomas were present in all donors. V was pared by 7 bases and J by 6 bases, with 24 bases between. CDR3 length: 16 residues. Germline V gene lookup returns CDR1 LNHDA and CDR2 SQIVND (reference sequence). General study results and limits: Pseudoprogression looked unconnected to shifts in top peripheral T cell clonotypes.

The table came from immunoSEQ multiplex PCR; TCRdb's copy has only in-frame clones and leaves some out. The sample lists about 53,000 clones; roughly 82% were seen once. The receptor's source is a woman younger than 35 with glioma. Some clones in this sample may be carry-over from other donors' samples. V usage is TRBV19 and J usage is TRBJ1-1, with D possibly matching TRBD1 (6 bases). The material sequenced was PBMCs, taken from a glioma patient whose treatment included an IDH1 peptide vaccine. The CDR3 loop reads CASNGYHLQGSAEAFF. CDR3 DNA: TGTGCCAGTAACGGGTATCATCTACAGGGTAGCGCTGAAGCTTTCTTT. The entire variable domain, with the rest obtained from reference TRBV19 and TRBJ1-1, is as follows: DGGITQSPKYLFRKEGQNVTLSCEQNLNHDAMYWYRQDPGQGLRLIYYSQIVNDFQKGDIAEGYSVSREKKESFPLTVTSAQKNPTAFYLCASNGYHLQGSAEAFFGQGTRLTVV.